The entry below gives a single TCR beta chain sequence along with its context. Its specificity is unknown. This specimen comes from a study of somatic mutations in cytotoxic T cells in rheumatoid arthritis. Across the whole study: Patient blood (just under 31 ml EDTA) was drawn right after diagnosis, before any treatment. Overall study results and limits: It was in rheumatoid arthritis patients, but not in healthy controls, that CD8+ clonality increased with age.

Isolation of the CD4+ and CD8+ populations was accomplished via positive magnetic bead selection, with purity assessed by flow cytometry. Libraries were prepared by immunoSEQ multiplex PCR; TCRdb keeps only in-frame clonotypes and omits some of them. Seen here are approximately 15,000 clones, 65% to 75% observed once, and the top ten hold 13% to 15%. The specimen sequenced was CD8+ T cells sorted from blood. The TCR originated in an adult with rheumatoid arthritis.

CDR3 nucleotides: TGTGCCAGCAGTTACCTTCTCGAGCAGTACTTC. It specifies CASSYLLEQYF. The chain recombines TRBV6-1 with TRBJ2-7, with D uncertain. The germline CDR1 and CDR2 sequences are MNHNS and SASEGT. Trimming stripped 5 bases from V and 6 bases from J, with 8 bases between. The CDR3 is 11 amino acids.